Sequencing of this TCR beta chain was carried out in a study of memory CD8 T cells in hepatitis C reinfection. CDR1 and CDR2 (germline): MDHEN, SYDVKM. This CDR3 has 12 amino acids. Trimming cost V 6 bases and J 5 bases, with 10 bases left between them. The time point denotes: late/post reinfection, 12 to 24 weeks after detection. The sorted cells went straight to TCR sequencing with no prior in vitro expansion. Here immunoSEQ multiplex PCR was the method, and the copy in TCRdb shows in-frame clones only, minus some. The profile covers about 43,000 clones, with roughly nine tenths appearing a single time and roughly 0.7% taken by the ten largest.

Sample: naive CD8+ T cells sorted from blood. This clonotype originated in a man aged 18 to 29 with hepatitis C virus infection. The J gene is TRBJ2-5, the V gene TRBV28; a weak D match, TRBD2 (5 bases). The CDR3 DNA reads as TGTGCCAGCAGGGGTTCGGGGGAGACCCAGTACTTC. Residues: CASRGSGETQYF. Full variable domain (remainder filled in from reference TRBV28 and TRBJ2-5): DVKVTQSSRYLVKRTGEKVFLECVQDMDHENMFWYRQDPGLGLRLIYFSYDVKMKEKGDIPEGYSVSREKKERFSLILESASTNQTSMYLCASRGSGETQYFGPGTRLLVL.